Detailed here is one TCR beta chain. Other nucleotide sequences from this sample produce the same CDR3. Original handling: Reference gene primer amplification yielded estimated nucleated cell counts. Some clones are missing from TCRdb's copy, which holds only in-frame ones; the method was immunoSEQ multiplex PCR. Clone size and the V and J calls come from that table; the DNA yielded D and trimming. Among fewer than 120,000 clones listed, 87% were seen once. The CDR3 contains 14 residues. Germline lookup yields CDR1 MNHEY and CDR2 SVGAGI. Trimming at V came to 2 bases and at J to 3 bases, leaving 0 bases not matched to a gene. This entry belongs to a study of blood T cell repertoires in COVID-19.

This rearrangement joins TRBV6-5 to TRBJ1-1; TRBD1 matches 10 bases. This clonotype was sampled from a human donor in a cohort sampled during active COVID-19. Sample: peripheral blood. The CDR3 DNA is TGTGCCAGCAGTTACGGACAGGGGGACACTGAAGCTTTCTTT. Protein sequence: CASSYGQGDTEAFF.